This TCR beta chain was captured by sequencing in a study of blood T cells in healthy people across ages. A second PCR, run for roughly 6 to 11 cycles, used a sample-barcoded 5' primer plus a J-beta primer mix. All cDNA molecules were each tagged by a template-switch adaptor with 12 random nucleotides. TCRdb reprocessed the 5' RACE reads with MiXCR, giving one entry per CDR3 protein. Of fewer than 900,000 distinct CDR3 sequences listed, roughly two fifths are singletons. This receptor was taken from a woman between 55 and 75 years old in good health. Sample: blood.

CDR3 DNA sequence: TGTGCCAGCAGCTTGGAGGGGCGTTCGGGCACTGAAGCTTTCTTT. Translation: CASSLEGRSGTEAFF. This chain links TRBV5-5 with TRBJ1-1; tentatively, D is TRBD1 (5 bases). Germline V gives CDR1 SGHKS, CDR2 YYEKEE (reference sequence). Trimming cost V 0 bases and J 4 bases, with 13 bases left between them. The CDR3 is 15 amino acids.